The clone carrying this T cell receptor beta chain was counted at least ten times. One entry per CDR3 protein, called by TCRdb with MiXCR from the 5' RACE reads. The profile covers about 50,000 distinct CDR3 sequences, with about 9.4% appearing a single time and roughly 5.3% taken by the ten largest. The data were obtained in a study of neurological immune-mediated disorders. PBMCs stored at -80 C, 2 million in total, were the source of the unsorted libraries. The length of the CDR3 is 13 residues. Deletions cut 1 base from V and 5 bases from J, with 6 bases between. Looked up from germline, CDR1 is SGHTA and CDR2 is FQGNSA.

The sequenced sample was PBMCs. The genes are TRBV7-2 and TRBJ2-1; unclear D gene. This clonotype originated in a man between 65 and 85 years old with HTLV-1-associated myelopathy (HAM/TSP). As DNA, the CDR3 is TGTGCCAGCAGCTTAGGACGCCACAATGAGCAGTTCTTC. It is translated as CASSLGRHNEQFF.